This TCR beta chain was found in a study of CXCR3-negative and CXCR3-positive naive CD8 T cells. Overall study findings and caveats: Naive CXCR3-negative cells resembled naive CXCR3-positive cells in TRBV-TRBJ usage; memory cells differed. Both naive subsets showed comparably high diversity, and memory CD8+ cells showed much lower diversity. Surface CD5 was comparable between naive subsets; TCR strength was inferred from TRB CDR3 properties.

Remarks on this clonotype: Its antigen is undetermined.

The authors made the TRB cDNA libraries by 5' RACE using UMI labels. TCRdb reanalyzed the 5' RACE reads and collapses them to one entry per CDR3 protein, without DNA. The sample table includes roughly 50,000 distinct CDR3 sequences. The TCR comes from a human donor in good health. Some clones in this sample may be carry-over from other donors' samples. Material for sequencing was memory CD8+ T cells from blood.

The CDR3 protein is CASSYSNLPGELFF. The rearrangement joins TRBV6-2 or TRBV6-3 to TRBJ2-2. The CDR3 covers 14 residues. Germline loops: CDR1 MNHEY, CDR2 SVGEGT.